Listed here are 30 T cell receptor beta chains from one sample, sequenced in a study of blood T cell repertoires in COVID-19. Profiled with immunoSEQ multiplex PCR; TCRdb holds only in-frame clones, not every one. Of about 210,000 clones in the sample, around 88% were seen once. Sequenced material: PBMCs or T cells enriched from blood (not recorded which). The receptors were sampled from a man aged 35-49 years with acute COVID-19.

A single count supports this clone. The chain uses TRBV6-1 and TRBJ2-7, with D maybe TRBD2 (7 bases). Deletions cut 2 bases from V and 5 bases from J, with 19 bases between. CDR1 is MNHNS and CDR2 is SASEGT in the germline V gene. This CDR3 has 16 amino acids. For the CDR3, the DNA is TGTGCCAGCAGTGAAAGAGGGGGGAGGGTACGGAACGAGCAGTACTTC. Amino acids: CASSERGGRVRNEQYF.

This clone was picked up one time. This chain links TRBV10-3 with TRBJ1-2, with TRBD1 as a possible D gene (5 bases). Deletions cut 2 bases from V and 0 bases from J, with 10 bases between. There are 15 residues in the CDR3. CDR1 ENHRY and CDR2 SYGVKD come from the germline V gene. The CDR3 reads CAISEGAASNYGYTF. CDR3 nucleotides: TGTGCCATCAGTGAGGGGGCGGCTTCTAACTATGGCTACACCTTC.

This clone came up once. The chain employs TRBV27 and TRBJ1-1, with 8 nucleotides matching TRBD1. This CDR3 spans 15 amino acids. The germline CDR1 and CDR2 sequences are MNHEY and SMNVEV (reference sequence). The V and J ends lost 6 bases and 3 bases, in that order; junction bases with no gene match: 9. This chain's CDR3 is CASRRAGGRDTEAFF. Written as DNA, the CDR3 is TGTGCCAGCAGGCGGGCAGGGGGCCGGGACACTGAAGCTTTCTTT.

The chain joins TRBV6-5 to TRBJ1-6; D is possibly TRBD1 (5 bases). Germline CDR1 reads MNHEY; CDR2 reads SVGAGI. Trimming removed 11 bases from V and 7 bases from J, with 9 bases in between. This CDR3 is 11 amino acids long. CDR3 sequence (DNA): TGTGCCCAGGGATACAATTCACCCCTCCACTTT. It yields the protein CAQGYNSPLHF.

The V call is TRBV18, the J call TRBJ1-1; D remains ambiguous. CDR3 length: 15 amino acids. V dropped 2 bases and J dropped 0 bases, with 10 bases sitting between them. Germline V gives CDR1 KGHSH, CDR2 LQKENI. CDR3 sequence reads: CASSPEQSLNTEAFF. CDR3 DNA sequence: TGTGCCAGCTCACCAGAACAGTCCCTGAACACTGAAGCTTTCTTT.

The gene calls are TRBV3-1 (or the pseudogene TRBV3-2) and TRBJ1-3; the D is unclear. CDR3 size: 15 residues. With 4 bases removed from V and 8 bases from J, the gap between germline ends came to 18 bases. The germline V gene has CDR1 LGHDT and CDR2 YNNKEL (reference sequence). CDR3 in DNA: TGTGCCAGCAGCCTCACGGGTCCCCTAGTAGACACCATATATTTT. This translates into CASSLTGPLVDTIYF.

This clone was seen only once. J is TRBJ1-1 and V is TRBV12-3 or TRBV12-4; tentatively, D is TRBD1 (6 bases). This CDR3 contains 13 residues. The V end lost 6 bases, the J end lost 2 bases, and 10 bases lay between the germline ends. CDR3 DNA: TGTGCCAGCAGCGGACAGATCAACACTGAAGCTTTCTTT. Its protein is CASSGQINTEAFF.

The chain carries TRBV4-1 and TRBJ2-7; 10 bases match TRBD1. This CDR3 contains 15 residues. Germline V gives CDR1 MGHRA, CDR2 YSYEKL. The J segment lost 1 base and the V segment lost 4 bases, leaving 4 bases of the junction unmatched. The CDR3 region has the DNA TGCGCCAGCAGCCCGGGACAGGGGATGTCCTACGAGCAGTACTTC. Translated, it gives CASSPGQGMSYEQYF.

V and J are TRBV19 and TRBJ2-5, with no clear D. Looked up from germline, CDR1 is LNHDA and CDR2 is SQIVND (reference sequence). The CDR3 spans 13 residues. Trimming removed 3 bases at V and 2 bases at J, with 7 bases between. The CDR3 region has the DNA TGTGCCAGTAGTATTCTTCCTCAAGAGACCCAGTACTTC. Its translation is CASSILPQETQYF.

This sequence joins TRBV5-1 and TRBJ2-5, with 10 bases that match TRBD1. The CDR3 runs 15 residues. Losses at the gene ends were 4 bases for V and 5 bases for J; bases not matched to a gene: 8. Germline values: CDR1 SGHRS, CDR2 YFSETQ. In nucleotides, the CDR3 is TGCGCCAGCAGCGACGGAGGGACAGGGGTCGAGACCCAGTACTTC. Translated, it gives CASSDGGTGVETQYF.

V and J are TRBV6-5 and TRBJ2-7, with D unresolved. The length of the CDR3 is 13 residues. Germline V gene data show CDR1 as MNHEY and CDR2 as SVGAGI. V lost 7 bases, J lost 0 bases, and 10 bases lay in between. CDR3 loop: CASKADFSYEQYF. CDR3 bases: TGTGCCAGCAAGGCAGACTTCTCCTACGAGCAGTACTTC.

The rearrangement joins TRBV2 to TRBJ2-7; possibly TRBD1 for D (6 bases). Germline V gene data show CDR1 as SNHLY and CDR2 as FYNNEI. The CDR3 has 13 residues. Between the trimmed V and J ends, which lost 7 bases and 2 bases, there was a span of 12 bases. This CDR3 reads CASTWGQAYEQYF. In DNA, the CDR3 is TGTGCCAGCACTTGGGGGCAGGCCTACGAGCAGTACTTC. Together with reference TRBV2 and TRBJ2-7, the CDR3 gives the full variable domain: EPEVTQTPSHQVTQMGQEVILRCVPISNHLYFYWYRQILGQKVEFLVSFYNNEISEKSEIFDDQFSVERPDGSNFTLKIRSTKLEDSAMYFCASTWGQAYEQYFGPGTRLTVT.

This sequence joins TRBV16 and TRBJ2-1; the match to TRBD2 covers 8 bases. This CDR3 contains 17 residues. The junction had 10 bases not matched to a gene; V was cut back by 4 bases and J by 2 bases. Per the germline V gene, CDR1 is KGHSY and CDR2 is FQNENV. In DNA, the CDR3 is TGTGCCAGCAGCCGCGCGTCGGGTAGCGGGACCTACAATGAGCAGTTCTTC. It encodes CASSRASGSGTYNEQFF.

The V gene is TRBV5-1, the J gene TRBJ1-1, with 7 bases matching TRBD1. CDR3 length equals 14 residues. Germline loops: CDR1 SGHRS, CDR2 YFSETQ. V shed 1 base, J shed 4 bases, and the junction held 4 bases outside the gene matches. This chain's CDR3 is CASSLSQGGTEAFF. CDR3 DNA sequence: TGCGCCAGCAGCTTGAGTCAGGGGGGCACTGAAGCTTTCTTT.

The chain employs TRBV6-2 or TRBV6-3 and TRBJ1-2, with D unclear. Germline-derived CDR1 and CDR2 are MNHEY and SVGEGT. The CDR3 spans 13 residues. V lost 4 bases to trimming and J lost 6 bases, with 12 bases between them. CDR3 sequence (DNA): TGTGCCAGCAGTTTTACGGGATTCAATGGCTACACCTTC. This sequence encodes CASSFTGFNGYTF.

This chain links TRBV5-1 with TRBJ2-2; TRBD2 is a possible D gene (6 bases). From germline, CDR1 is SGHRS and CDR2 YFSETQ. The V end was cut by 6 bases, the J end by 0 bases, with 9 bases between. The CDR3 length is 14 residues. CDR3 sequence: CASISGPNTGELFF. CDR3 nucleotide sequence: TGCGCCAGCATCAGCGGGCCGAACACCGGGGAGCTGTTTTTT.

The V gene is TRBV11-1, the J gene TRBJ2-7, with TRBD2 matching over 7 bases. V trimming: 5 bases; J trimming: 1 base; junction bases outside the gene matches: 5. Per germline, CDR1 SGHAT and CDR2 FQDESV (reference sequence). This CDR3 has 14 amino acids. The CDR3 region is CASSHGLGSYEQYF. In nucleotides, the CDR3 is TGTGCCAGCAGCCATGGACTAGGATCCTACGAGCAGTACTTC.

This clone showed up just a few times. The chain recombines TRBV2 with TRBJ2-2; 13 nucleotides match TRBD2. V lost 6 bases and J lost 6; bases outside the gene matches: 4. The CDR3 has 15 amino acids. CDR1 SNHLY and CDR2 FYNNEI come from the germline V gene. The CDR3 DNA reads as TGTGCCAGCAGGGAACTAGCGGGAGGGCCCGGGGAGCTGTTTTTT. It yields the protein CASRELAGGPGELFF.

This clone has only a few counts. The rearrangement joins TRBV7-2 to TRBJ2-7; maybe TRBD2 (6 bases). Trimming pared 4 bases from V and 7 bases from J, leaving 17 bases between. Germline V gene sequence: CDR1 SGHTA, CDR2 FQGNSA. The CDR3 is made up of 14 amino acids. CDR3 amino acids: CASSSGPGVGEQYF. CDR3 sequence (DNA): TGTGCCAGCAGCTCGGGACCGGGGGTGGGGGAGCAGTACTTC.

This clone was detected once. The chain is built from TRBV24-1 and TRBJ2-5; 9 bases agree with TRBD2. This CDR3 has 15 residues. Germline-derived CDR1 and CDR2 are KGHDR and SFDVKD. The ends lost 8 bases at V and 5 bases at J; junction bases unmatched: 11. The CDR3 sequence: CATMPGLAPGETQYF. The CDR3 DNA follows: TGTGCCACCATGCCGGGACTAGCCCCGGGGGAGACCCAGTACTTC.

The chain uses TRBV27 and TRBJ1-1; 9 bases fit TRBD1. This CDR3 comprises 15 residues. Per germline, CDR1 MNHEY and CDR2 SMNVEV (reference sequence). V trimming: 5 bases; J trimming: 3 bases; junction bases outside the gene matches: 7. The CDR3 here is CASSGYRGRDTEAFF. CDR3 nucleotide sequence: TGTGCCAGCAGTGGGTACAGGGGGCGGGACACTGAAGCTTTCTTT.

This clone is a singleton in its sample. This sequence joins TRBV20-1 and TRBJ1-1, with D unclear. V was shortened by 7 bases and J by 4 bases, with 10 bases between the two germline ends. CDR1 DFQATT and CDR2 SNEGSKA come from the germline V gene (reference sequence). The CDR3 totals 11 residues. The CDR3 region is CSGGRLTEAFF. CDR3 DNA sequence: TGCAGTGGAGGGCGCCTCACTGAAGCTTTCTTT.

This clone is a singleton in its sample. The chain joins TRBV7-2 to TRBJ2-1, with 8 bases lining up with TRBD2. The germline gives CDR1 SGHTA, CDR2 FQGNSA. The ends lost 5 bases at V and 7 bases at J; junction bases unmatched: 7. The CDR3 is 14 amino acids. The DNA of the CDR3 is TGTGCCAGCAGCCTGGGACTAGGAAGGAATGAGCAGTTCTTC. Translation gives CASSLGLGRNEQFF.

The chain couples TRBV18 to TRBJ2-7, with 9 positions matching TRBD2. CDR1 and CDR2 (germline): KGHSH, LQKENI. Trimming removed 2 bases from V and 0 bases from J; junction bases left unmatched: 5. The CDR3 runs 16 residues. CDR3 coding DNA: TGTGCCAGCTCACCAACTAGCGGGTTTAGCTCCTACGAGCAGTACTTC. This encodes CASSPTSGFSSYEQYF.

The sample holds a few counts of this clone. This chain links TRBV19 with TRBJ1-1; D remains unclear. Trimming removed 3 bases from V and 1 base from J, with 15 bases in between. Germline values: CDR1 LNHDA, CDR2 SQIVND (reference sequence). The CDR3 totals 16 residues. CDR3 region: CASSIPGKQKNTEAFF. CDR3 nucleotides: TGTGCCAGTAGTATCCCCGGGAAGCAAAAGAACACTGAAGCTTTCTTT.

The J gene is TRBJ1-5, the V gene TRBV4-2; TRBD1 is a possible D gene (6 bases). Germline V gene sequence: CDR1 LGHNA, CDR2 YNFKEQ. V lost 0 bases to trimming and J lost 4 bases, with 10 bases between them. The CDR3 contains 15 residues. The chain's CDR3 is CASSQEPQGNQPQHF. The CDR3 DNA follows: TGTGCCAGCAGCCAAGAGCCCCAGGGGAATCAGCCCCAGCATTTT.

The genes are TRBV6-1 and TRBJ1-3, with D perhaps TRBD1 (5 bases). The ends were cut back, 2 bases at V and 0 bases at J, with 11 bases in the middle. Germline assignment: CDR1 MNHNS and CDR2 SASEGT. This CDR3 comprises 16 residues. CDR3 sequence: CASSEFGGSSGNTIYF. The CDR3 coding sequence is TGTGCCAGCAGTGAATTCGGGGGGAGCTCTGGAAACACCATATATTTT.

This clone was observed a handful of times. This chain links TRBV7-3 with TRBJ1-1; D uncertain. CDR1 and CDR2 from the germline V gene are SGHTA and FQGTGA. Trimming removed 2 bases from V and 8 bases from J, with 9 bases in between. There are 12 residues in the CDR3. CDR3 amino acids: CASSLVREEAFF. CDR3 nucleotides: TGTGCCAGCAGCTTAGTTAGAGAGGAAGCTTTCTTT.

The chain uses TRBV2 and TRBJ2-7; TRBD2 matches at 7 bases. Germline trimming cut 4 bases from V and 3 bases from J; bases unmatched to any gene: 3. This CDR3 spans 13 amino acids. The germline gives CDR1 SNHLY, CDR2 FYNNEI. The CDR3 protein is CASSVGEGYEQYF. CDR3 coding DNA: TGTGCCAGCAGTGTGGGGGAGGGCTACGAGCAGTACTTC.

CDR3 coding DNA: TGTGCCAGCAGCGCCCGGGACAATACCTACGAGCAGTACTTC. Its translation is CASSARDNTYEQYF. The chain employs TRBV11-2 and TRBJ2-7; D may be TRBD1 (6 bases). V was trimmed by 5 bases and J by 2 bases, leaving 13 bases between them. This CDR3 spans 14 amino acids. The germline V gene has CDR1 SGHAT and CDR2 FQNNGV.